Below, 32 T cell receptor beta chains from the same sample are listed, as sequenced in a study of blood T cell repertoires in COVID-19. Libraries were prepared by immunoSEQ multiplex PCR; TCRdb keeps only in-frame clonotypes and omits some of them. The sample yields 250,000 to 350,000 clones, about nine tenths seen once. Sequenced material: PBMCs or T cells enriched from blood (not recorded which). The receptors shown here come from a woman aged 45-65 years who had recovered from COVID-19.

This sequence joins TRBV4-3 and TRBJ1-5; D unresolved. Per germline, CDR1 LGHNA and CDR2 YSLEER. This CDR3 is 11 amino acids long. V gave up 9 bases and J gave up 6 bases, with 9 bases separating them. In DNA form, the CDR3 reads TGCGCCAGTCCTAGGAGTCAGCCCCAGCATTTT. Residues: CASPRSQPQHF.

The chain links TRBV18 to TRBJ2-2; D is undetermined. Trimming left V 3 bases short and J 5 bases short, with 7 bases between. The CDR3 contains 13 residues. The germline gives CDR1 KGHSH, CDR2 LQKENI. CDR3 in DNA: TGTGCCAGCTCACCGGGCAGGACCGGGGAGCTGTTTTTT. Protein sequence: CASSPGRTGELFF.

The J gene is TRBJ1-1, the V gene TRBV18; 9 positions match TRBD1. Germline assignment: CDR1 KGHSH and CDR2 LQKENI. The ends lost 2 bases at V and 6 bases at J; junction bases unmatched: 7. The CDR3 runs 15 residues. The CDR3 DNA reads as TGTGCCAGCTCACCAACCGGGACAGGGAAGGCTGAAGCTTTCTTT. Amino acids: CASSPTGTGKAEAFF.

Note on this clone: The same CDR3 also results from other DNA sequences found in this sample. The chain recombines TRBV27 with TRBJ2-2, with 8 bases that match TRBD2. The CDR3 contains 17 residues. Germline CDR1 and CDR2: MNHEY and SMNVEV (reference sequence). J lost 1 base, V lost 5 bases, and 9 bases had no gene match. CDR3 protein: CASSLRPSGLNTGELFF. As DNA, the CDR3 is TGTGCCAGCAGTCTAAGACCTAGCGGGCTGAACACCGGGGAGCTGTTTTTT.

This clone was counted between two and nine times. The gene calls are TRBV9 and TRBJ1-2; 7 bases fit TRBD1. V lost 0 bases and J lost 4; bases outside the gene matches: 12. There are 17 residues in the CDR3. Germline lookup yields CDR1 SGDLS and CDR2 YYNGEE. Here the CDR3 reads CASSVEGALLVGYGYTF. The CDR3, as DNA: TGTGCCAGCAGCGTAGAGGGGGCGCTGCTCGTAGGCTATGGCTACACCTTC.

The chain links TRBV28 to TRBJ1-2, with TRBD1 matching over 9 bases. V lost 5 bases, J lost 8 bases, and 6 bases stayed unmatched. Per germline, CDR1 MDHEN and CDR2 SYDVKM. This CDR3 is 13 amino acids long. For the CDR3, the DNA is TGTGCCAGCAGTACGGGACAGGGCTTGGGCTACACCTTC. This sequence encodes CASSTGQGLGYTF.

The chain couples TRBV19 to TRBJ2-2, with 9 nucleotides matching TRBD1. This CDR3 has 14 residues. Germline CDR1 reads LNHDA; CDR2 reads SQIVND (reference sequence). The V and J ends lost 5 bases and 6 bases, in that order; junction bases with no gene match: 4. CDR3 loop: CASSLTGGSGELFF. CDR3 in DNA: TGTGCCAGTAGTTTGACAGGGGGATCCGGGGAGCTGTTTTTT.

This clone was recorded many times. Other DNA sequences in this sample translate to the same CDR3. The chain recombines TRBV7-3 with TRBJ1-1; D possibly corresponds to TRBD1 (5 bases). Germline V CDR1 and CDR2: SGHTA, FQGTGA. This CDR3 comprises 13 residues. Between the trimmed V and J ends, which lost 0 bases and 5 bases, there was a span of 7 bases. CDR3 sequence reads: CASSLTGGTEAFF. The CDR3 nucleotides are TGTGCCAGCAGCTTAACGGGGGGTACTGAAGCTTTCTTT.

The chain is built from TRBV30 and TRBJ1-5, with D hard to call. Germline V CDR1 and CDR2: GTSNPN, SVGIG (reference sequence). The CDR3 length is 14 residues. V lost 0 bases and J lost 1, with 7 bases in between. The chain's CDR3 is CAWSVIQSNQPQHF. Here the CDR3 DNA reads TGTGCCTGGAGTGTAATACAGAGCAATCAGCCCCAGCATTTT.

V gene TRBV7-2 combines with J gene TRBJ2-7, with 11 bases aligning to TRBD2. The CDR3 is 17 residues long. Trimming cost V 1 base and J 4 bases; bases outside gene matches: 9. The germline CDR1 and CDR2 sequences are SGHTA and FQGNSA. The CDR3 region is CASSLGGSGRALYEQYF. The CDR3, as DNA: TGTGCCAGCAGCTTAGGAGGTAGCGGGAGGGCCTTATACGAGCAGTACTTC. Filled out from reference TRBV7-2 and TRBJ2-7, the complete variable domain reads GAGVSQSPSNKVTEKGKDVELRCDPISGHTALYWYRQSLGQGLEFLIYFQGNSAPDKSGLPSDRFSAERTGGSVSTLTIQRTQQEDSAVYLCASSLGGSGRALYEQYFGPGTRLTVT.

V gene TRBV18 combines with J gene TRBJ1-3, with D possibly matching TRBD1 (5 bases). V was clipped by 4 bases and J by 9 bases, with 10 bases between them. Looked up from germline, CDR1 is KGHSH and CDR2 is LQKENI. This CDR3 has 12 amino acids. CDR3 in amino acids: CASSQYGATIYF. CDR3 coding DNA: TGTGCCAGCTCACAATATGGGGCCACCATATATTTT.

The V call is TRBV7-9, the J call TRBJ2-5; the match to TRBD1 covers 9 bases. Germline lookup yields CDR1 SEHNR and CDR2 FQNEAQ (reference sequence). The CDR3 totals 15 residues. With V trimmed by 5 bases and J by 7 bases, 11 bases remained unmatched. CDR3 coding DNA: TGTGCCAGCAGCCCACAGACAGGGGGGACAGGGACCCAGTACTTC. Protein: CASSPQTGGTGTQYF.

V gene TRBV19 combines with J gene TRBJ1-5; no clear D. V was cut by 3 bases and J by 0 bases, with 9 bases left in between. The CDR3 runs 15 residues. The V gene's germline CDR1 is LNHDA and CDR2 SQIVND (reference sequence). CDR3 region: CASSMRLSSNQPQHF. CDR3 sequence (DNA): TGTGCCAGTAGTATGAGGCTGTCTAGCAATCAGCCCCAGCATTTT.

The chain links TRBV28 to TRBJ2-7; 7 nucleotides agree with TRBD1. This CDR3 spans 14 amino acids. After removal of 6 bases from V and 5 bases from J, the junction contained 10 bases not matched to a gene. Germline CDR1 and CDR2: MDHEN and SYDVKM. The CDR3 nucleotides read TGTGCCAGCAGGGGCGACAGGGTGGTCAACGAGCAGTACTTC. Its translation: CASRGDRVVNEQYF. Filled out from reference TRBV28 and TRBJ2-7, the complete variable domain reads DVKVTQSSRYLVKRTGEKVFLECVQDMDHENMFWYRQDPGLGLRLIYFSYDVKMKEKGDIPEGYSVSREKKERFSLILESASTNQTSMYLCASRGDRVVNEQYFGPGTRLTVT.

V usage is TRBV7-9 and J usage is TRBJ1-1; D is uncertain. The V end was cut by 0 bases, the J end by 1 base, with 9 bases between. The CDR3 extends over 15 amino acids. Germline loops: CDR1 SEHNR, CDR2 FQNEAQ (reference sequence). Written as DNA, the CDR3 is TGTGCCAGCAGCTTAGCGCAAGGAGGGAACACTGAAGCTTTCTTT. Encoded protein: CASSLAQGGNTEAFF.

V is TRBV28 and J is TRBJ1-5; D possibly corresponds to TRBD1 (6 bases). Deletions cut 10 bases from V and 5 bases from J, with 18 bases between. The CDR3 runs 14 residues. The germline V gene encodes CDR1 MDHEN and CDR2 SYDVKM. CDR3 protein: CAISGHTQYQPQHF. In nucleotides, the CDR3 is TGTGCCATTTCGGGACATACCCAATATCAGCCCCAGCATTTT.

This sequence joins TRBV7-2 and TRBJ2-7; 11 bases agree with TRBD2. The CDR3 length is 15 residues. Unmatched junction bases numbered 4, after V lost 3 bases and J lost 3 bases. In germline, CDR1 is SGHTA, CDR2 FQGNSA. The CDR3 coding sequence is TGTGCCAGCAGCTTCACTAGCGGGAGAATCTACGAGCAGTACTTC. Its translation: CASSFTSGRIYEQYF.

The V and J genes are TRBV27 and TRBJ2-1, with TRBD2 matching 10 bases. After removal of 5 bases from V and 4 bases from J, the junction contained 5 bases not matched to a gene. The CDR3 totals 15 residues. Germline assignment: CDR1 MNHEY and CDR2 SMNVEV (reference sequence). CDR3 nucleotide sequence: TGTGCCAGCAGTCTAGCGGGAGTTTTGTACAATGAGCAGTTCTTC. The encoded protein is CASSLAGVLYNEQFF.

This chain uses TRBV10-3 with TRBJ2-7; D not resolved. The germline V gene encodes CDR1 ENHRY and CDR2 SYGVKD. The CDR3 has 11 residues. V lost 5 bases, J lost 4 bases, and 6 bases lay in between. The CDR3 loop reads CAISSSYEQYF. As DNA, the CDR3 is TGTGCCATCAGTTCCTCTTACGAGCAGTACTTC.

The genes are TRBV19 and TRBJ1-2; 7 nucleotides line up with TRBD1. The CDR3 extends over 14 amino acids. Germline CDR1 reads LNHDA; CDR2 reads SQIVND (reference sequence). V shed 1 base, J shed 4 bases, and the junction held 3 bases outside the gene matches. CDR3 sequence (DNA): TGTGCCAGTAGTATAGGACAGGGTACCTATGGCTACACCTTC. It codes for CASSIGQGTYGYTF.

The chain combines TRBV19 with TRBJ2-5; TRBD2 matches 15 bases. The CDR3 consists of 14 residues. Germline V gene lookup returns CDR1 LNHDA and CDR2 SQIVND (reference sequence). J was trimmed by 5 bases and V by 5 bases; bases with no gene match: 0. Here the CDR3 reads CASSGTSGRETQYF. CDR3 DNA: TGTGCCAGTAGTGGGACTAGCGGGAGGGAGACCCAGTACTTC.

The chain has TRBV20-1 and TRBJ2-7; 9 bases are a match to TRBD1. V dropped 5 bases and J dropped 4; count of bases not matched to a gene: 0. Germline V lookup: CDR1 DFQATT, CDR2 SNEGSKA (reference sequence). CDR3 size: 11 residues. The chain's CDR3 is CSAGQGYEQYF. In DNA form, the CDR3 reads TGCAGTGCTGGACAGGGGTACGAGCAGTACTTC.

The genes are TRBV6-2 or TRBV6-3 and TRBJ1-1; D not resolved. Trimming took off 4 bases at V and 2 bases at J, with 8 bases between the two ends. Germline V gene lookup returns CDR1 MNHEY and CDR2 SVGEGT. The length of the CDR3 is 13 residues. The CDR3 here is CASSFSENTEAFF. The DNA for the CDR3 is TGTGCCAGCAGTTTTAGCGAAAACACTGAAGCTTTCTTT.

V gene TRBV4-3 combines with J gene TRBJ1-1; D perhaps matches TRBD1 (6 bases). Trimming cost V 1 base and J 1 base, with 10 bases left between them. This CDR3 has 15 amino acids. Germline V gene sequence: CDR1 LGHNA, CDR2 YSLEER. The DNA for the CDR3 is TGCGCCAGCAGCCAAGGGGACACCCAGAACACTGAAGCTTTCTTT. Protein product: CASSQGDTQNTEAFF.

This chain joins TRBV6-6 and TRBJ1-2; TRBD1 matches 12 bases. Germline trimming cut 4 bases from V and 4 bases from J; bases unmatched to any gene: 7. This CDR3 is built from 16 residues. The germline CDR1 and CDR2 sequences are MNHNY and SVGAGI (reference sequence). The CDR3 region has the DNA TGTGCCAGCAGTTTAATGGGACAGGGGGCCGGCTATGGCTACACCTTC. Amino acids: CASSLMGQGAGYGYTF.

The chain has TRBV2 and TRBJ1-1, with TRBD1 matching over 11 bases. CDR1 and CDR2 from the germline V gene are SNHLY and FYNNEI. J lost 5 bases, V lost 6 bases, and 8 bases had no gene match. There are 15 residues in the CDR3. CDR3 in DNA: TGTGCCAGCAGAACCCGGGGGACAGGGGGAACTGAAGCTTTCTTT. This codes for CASRTRGTGGTEAFF.

The rearrangement uses TRBV28 and TRBJ1-2; D gene unclear. The V and J ends lost 11 bases and 6 bases respectively, with 10 bases between them. The CDR3 extends over 10 amino acids. Looked up from germline, CDR1 is MDHEN and CDR2 is SYDVKM. This chain's CDR3 is CAASGNGYTF. The DNA of the CDR3 is TGTGCCGCGTCGGGGAATGGCTACACCTTC.

V gene TRBV9 combines with J gene TRBJ1-2; 9 positions agree with TRBD1. The trim removed 4 bases at V and 5 bases at J, leaving 6 bases unmatched. The germline V gene encodes CDR1 SGDLS and CDR2 YYNGEE. CDR3 length: 14 residues. The CDR3 sequence is CASSSTGQGYGYTF. The CDR3 coding sequence is TGTGCCAGCAGCTCCACGGGACAGGGATATGGCTACACCTTC.

V gene TRBV19 combines with J gene TRBJ1-5; possibly TRBD1 for D (6 bases). V lost 6 bases and J 1 base, leaving 13 bases between the germline ends. The CDR3 sequence is 15 residues long. The germline V gene encodes CDR1 LNHDA and CDR2 SQIVND (reference sequence). The CDR3 DNA reads as TGTGCCAGTAGAAACAGGGCGACGAGCAATCAGCCCCAGCATTTT. Translation gives CASRNRATSNQPQHF.

J is TRBJ2-3 and V is TRBV5-4, with D unclear. The CDR3 is 14 residues long. Per germline, CDR1 SGHNT and CDR2 YYREEE (reference sequence). The V and J ends lost 6 bases and 0 bases respectively, with 11 bases between them. The CDR3 sequence: CASILDPSTDTQYF. The CDR3 coding sequence is TGTGCCAGCATTCTAGACCCTAGCACAGATACGCAGTATTTT. Full variable domain (rest looked up from reference TRBV5-4 and TRBJ2-3): ETGVTQSPTHLIKTRGQQVTLRCSSQSGHNTVSWYQQALGQGPQFIFQYYREEENGRGNFPPRFSGLQFPNYSSELNVNALELDDSALYLCASILDPSTDTQYFGPGTRLTVL.

The chain couples TRBV11-3 to TRBJ1-3; D not certain. V lost 3 bases and J 4 bases, leaving 7 bases between the germline ends. CDR3 length equals 13 residues. Germline CDR1 SGHNT, CDR2 YENEEA. The CDR3, as DNA: TGTGCCAGCAGCTTTTCAGGAGGAAACACCATATATTTT. It codes for CASSFSGGNTIYF.

V is TRBV14 and J is TRBJ2-3; D gene ambiguous. Trimming shortened V by 3 bases and J by 0 bases, and 4 bases separated the two germline ends. CDR1 is SGHDN, CDR2 FVKESK, per germline. The CDR3 runs to 13 residues. The CDR3 nucleotides read TGTGCCAGCAGCCACCAAAGCACAGATACGCAGTATTTT. Residues: CASSHQSTDTQYF.